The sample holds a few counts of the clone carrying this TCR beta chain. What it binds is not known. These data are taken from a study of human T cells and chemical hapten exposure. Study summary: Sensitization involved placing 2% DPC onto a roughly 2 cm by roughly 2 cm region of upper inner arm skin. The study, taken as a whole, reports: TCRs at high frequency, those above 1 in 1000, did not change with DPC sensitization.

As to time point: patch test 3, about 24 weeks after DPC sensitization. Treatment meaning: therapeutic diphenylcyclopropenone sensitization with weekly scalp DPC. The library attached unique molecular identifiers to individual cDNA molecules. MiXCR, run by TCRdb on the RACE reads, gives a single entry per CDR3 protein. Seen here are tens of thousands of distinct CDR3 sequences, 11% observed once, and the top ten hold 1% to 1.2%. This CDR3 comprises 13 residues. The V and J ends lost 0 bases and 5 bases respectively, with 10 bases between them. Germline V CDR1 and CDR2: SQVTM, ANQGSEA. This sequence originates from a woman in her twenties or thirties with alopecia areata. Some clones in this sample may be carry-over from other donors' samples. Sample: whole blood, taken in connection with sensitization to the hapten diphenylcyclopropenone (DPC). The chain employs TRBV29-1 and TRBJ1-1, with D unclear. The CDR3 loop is CSVEDQVGTEAFF. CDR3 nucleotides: TGCAGCGTTGAAGATCAAGTGGGGACTGAAGCTTTCTTT.